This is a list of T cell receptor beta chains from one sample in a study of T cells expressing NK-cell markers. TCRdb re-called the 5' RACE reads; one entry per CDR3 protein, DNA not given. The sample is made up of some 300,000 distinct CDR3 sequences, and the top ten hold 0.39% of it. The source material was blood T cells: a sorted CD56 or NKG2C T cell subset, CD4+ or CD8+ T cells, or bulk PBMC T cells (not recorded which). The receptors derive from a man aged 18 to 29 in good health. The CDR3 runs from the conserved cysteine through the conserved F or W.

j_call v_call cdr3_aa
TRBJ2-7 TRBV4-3 CASSQQIGRGIEQYF
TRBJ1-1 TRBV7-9 CASSLGYTEAFF
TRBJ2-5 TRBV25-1 CASSDSGGGQETQYF
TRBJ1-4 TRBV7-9 CASSLGDSRLFF
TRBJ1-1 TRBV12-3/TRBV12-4 CASTSQGAAFF
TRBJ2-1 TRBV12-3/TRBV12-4 CASSLAGPWNEQFF
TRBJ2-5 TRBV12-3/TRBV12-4 CASSLRLGTKIETQYF
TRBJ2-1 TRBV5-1 CASSLGNGFGYEQFF
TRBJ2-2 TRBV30 CAWSAGGMGTGELFF
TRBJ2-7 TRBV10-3 CAISEFGTLSYEQYF
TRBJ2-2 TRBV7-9 CASSAATAVVRELFF
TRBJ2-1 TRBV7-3 CASSSERGLAALTGEQFF
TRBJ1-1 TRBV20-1 CSARDLGQLNTEAFF
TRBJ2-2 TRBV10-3 CAISPGQGGTGELFF
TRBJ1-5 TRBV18 CASSPEAGLRGNQPQHF
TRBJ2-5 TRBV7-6 CASSLAAGGETQYF
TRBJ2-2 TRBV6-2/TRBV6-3 CASIQDRRTGELFF
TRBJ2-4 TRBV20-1 CSARDRTQGTENIQYF
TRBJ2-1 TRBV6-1 CASRLGTSGGGEQFF
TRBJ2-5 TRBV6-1 CASRPVTSAGETQYF
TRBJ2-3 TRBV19 CASSIFGDTQYF
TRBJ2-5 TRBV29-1 CSVKGRGQETQYF
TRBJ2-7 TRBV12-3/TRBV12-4 CASRSLAGGQYF
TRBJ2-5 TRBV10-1 CASKKSRDKQETQYF
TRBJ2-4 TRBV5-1 CASSATGAARDIQYF
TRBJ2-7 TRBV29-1 CSVVKGVGEQYF
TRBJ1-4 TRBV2 CASGTGQGATNEKLFF
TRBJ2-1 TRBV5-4 CASSLVGGREQFF
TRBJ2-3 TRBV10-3 CAISRVSTDTQYF
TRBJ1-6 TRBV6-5 CASSYSPVFSSPLHF
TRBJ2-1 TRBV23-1 CALGTRVCEQFF
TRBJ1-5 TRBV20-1 CSVGTAQNQPQHF
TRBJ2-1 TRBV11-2 CASRSSAYNEQFF
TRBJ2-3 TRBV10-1 CASSPTADTDTQYF
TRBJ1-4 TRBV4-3 CASSDDHRAGEKLFF
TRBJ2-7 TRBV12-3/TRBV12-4 CASSLPFGGSYEQYF
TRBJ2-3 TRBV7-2 CASSPWTRTDTQYF
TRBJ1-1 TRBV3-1 CASSQAAGGNTEAFF
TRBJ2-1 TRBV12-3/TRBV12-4 CASSPHQGLAGGNEQFF
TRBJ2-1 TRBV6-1 CASSKRTGANEQFF
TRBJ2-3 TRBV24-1 CATSETAPGPDTQYF
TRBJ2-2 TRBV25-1 CASSAPPGTGGAVNTGELFF
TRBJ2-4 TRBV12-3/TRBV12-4 CASNRQGENIQYF
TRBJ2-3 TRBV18 CASSPKNRGSTDTQYF
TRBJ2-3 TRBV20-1 CSASLGTSGSRGGTDTQYF
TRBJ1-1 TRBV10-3 CAISDRGTLNTEAFF
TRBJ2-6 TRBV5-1 CASSSFPGLATGANVLTF
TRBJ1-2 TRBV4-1 CASSQGGQGPINYGYTF
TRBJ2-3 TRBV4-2 CASSPLTGTSGSTDTQYF
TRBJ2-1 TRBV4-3 CASSQGLGGNEQFF
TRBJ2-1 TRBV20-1 CSAREQGFEQFF
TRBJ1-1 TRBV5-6 CASSLARGGLSNTEAFF
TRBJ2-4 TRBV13 CASSSTGQGLAKNIQYF
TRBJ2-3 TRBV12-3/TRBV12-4 CASSSSGVEDTQYF
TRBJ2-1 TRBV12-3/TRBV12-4 CATRTTGPSYNEQFF
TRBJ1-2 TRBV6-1 CASMTGTGLLKEYGYTF
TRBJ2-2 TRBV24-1 CATGSVANTGELFF
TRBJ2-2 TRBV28 CASSSGGRTGELFF